The 10 T cell receptor beta chains reported below all come from one sample, sequenced in a study of T cells in Graves' hyperthyroidism and ophthalmopathy. The investigators amplified TCR beta CDR3 regions from RNA transcripts. An initial round of RT-PCR targeting the TCR CDR3 relied on the HTBI primer set. TCRdb redid the calling of the multiplex PCR reads with MiXCR, one entry per CDR3 protein. The top ten clones hold approximately 8.7% of a sample with 750,000 to 950,000 distinct CDR3 sequences, 38% of them seen once. Sequencing input: blood. Receptors originate from a man younger than 35 with Graves' hyperthyroidism.

This clonotype was counted many times. CDR3 protein: CASSQEGPGANVLTF. Written as DNA, the CDR3 is TGTGCCAGCAGCCAAGAAGGGCCGGGGGCCAACGTCCTGACTTTC. J is TRBJ2-6 and V is TRBV4-2; no reliable D call. Germline V gene sequence: CDR1 LGHNA, CDR2 YNFKEQ. The CDR3 runs 15 residues. The ends were cut back, 0 bases at V and 4 bases at J, with 7 bases in the middle.

A few counts support this clonotype. V usage is TRBV19 and J usage is TRBJ1-5; no definite D call. Trimming removed 1 base at V and 1 base at J, with 11 bases between. The germline V gene has CDR1 LNHDA and CDR2 SQIVND (reference sequence). The CDR3 length is 16 residues. The CDR3 DNA reads TGTGCCAGTAGTATAGGTCCGCTTCGAAGCAATCAGCCCCAGCATTTT. Protein sequence: CASSIGPLRSNQPQHF. The whole variable domain, remainder taken from reference TRBV19 and TRBJ1-5, is DGGITQSPKYLFRKEGQNVTLSCEQNLNHDAMYWYRQDPGQGLRLIYYSQIVNDFQKGDIAEGYSVSREKKESFPLTVTSAQKNPTAFYLCASSIGPLRSNQPQHFGDGTRLSIL.

The rearrangement joins TRBV12-3 or TRBV12-4 to TRBJ1-5; weak D call: TRBD1 (6 bases). V dropped 5 bases and J dropped 1 base, with 12 bases sitting between them. The CDR3 has 15 amino acids. The CDR3 DNA follows: TGTGCCAGCAGTCCAGGGGCGACGAGCAATCAGCCCCAGCATTTT. The encoded protein is CASSPGATSNQPQHF.

This clonotype was found many times. This sequence joins TRBV20-1 and TRBJ1-5; D remains unclear. The germline V gene encodes CDR1 DFQATT and CDR2 SNEGSKA (reference sequence). V was trimmed by 5 bases and J by 0 bases, leaving 5 bases between them. The length of the CDR3 is 12 residues. CDR3 in DNA: TGCAGTGCTTTCTATAGCAATCAGCCCCAGCATTTT. Translation gives CSAFYSNQPQHF.

The rearrangement joins TRBV10-3 to TRBJ1-5; TRBD1 aligns across 10 bases. The DNA matches TRBJ2-3 better at its end, which makes the J call doubtful. This CDR3 spans 13 amino acids. Germline CDR1 reads ENHRY; CDR2 reads SYGVKD. DNA of the CDR3: TGTGCCACCGGGACAGGGGTCGAAGATACGCAGTATTTT. Translating it yields CATGTGVEDTQYF.

This clonotype was found a few times. The chain links TRBV19 to TRBJ1-1, with a tentative D call TRBD1 (5 bases). Germline values: CDR1 LNHDA, CDR2 SQIVND (reference sequence). The CDR3 has 14 residues. V lost 5 bases to trimming and J lost 6 bases, with 16 bases between them. The CDR3 region has the DNA TGTGCCAGTAGTCTCTCCGGCGGGACGGCTGAAGCTTTCTTT. Translation: CASSLSGGTAEAFF.

This clonotype was counted only a few times. The junction departs from germline at one end; a sequencing error may be responsible. The chain recombines TRBV7-9 with TRBJ2-2; TRBD2 matches at 7 bases. Germline CDR1 SEHNR, CDR2 FQNEAQ (reference sequence). The CDR3 covers 16 residues. This CDR3 is CASSQDPSGVTGELFF. In DNA, the CDR3 is TGCGCCAGCAGCCAAGATCCCAGCGGGGTCACCGGGGAGCTGTTTTTT.

This clonotype showed up many times. This chain uses TRBV15 with TRBJ1-4; D is unclear. Germline V lookup: CDR1 LNHNV, CDR2 YYDKDF (reference sequence). CDR3 length equals 13 residues. V dropped 3 bases and J dropped 11 bases, with 13 bases sitting between them. The CDR3 here is CATSSFGVSKLFF. As DNA, the CDR3 is TGTGCCACCAGCAGTTTCGGCGTAAGCAAACTGTTTTTT.

This clonotype was detected ten times or more. The V and J genes are TRBV29-1 and TRBJ1-1; the D is unclear. The germline V gene has CDR1 SQVTM and CDR2 ANQGSEA. CDR3 size: 14 residues. The germline V and J ends were trimmed by 4 bases and 0 bases, with 12 bases remaining between them. This CDR3 reads CSVAAAHLNTEAFF. CDR3 nucleotide sequence: TGCAGCGTTGCGGCAGCACATCTGAACACTGAAGCTTTCTTT. The full variable domain, its missing parts supplied by reference TRBV29-1 and TRBJ1-1, is SAVISQKPSRDICQRGTSLTIQCQVDSQVTMMFWYRQQPGQSLTLIATANQGSEATYESGFVIDKFPISRPNLTFSTLTVSNMSPEDSSIYLCSVAAAHLNTEAFFGQGTRLTVV.

A note on this clonotype: A much larger clone differs from this one at a single base, so this may be a read error. The V call is TRBV19, the J call TRBJ1-1; a possible D gene is TRBD1 (5 bases). CDR1 and CDR2 (germline): LNHDA, SQIVND (reference sequence). The CDR3 totals 13 residues. The V end was cut by 2 bases, the J end by 7 bases, with 11 bases between. The CDR3 region has the DNA TGTGCCAGTAGTATATGGGGGATTCTTGAAGCTTTCTTT. It specifies CASSIWGILEAFF.